This is a list of T cell receptor beta chains from one sample in a study of tumor and adjacent non-tumor tissue in lung cancer. From the multiplex PCR reads, TCRdb called clonotypes with MiXCR, one entry per CDR3 protein. Of some 99,000 distinct CDR3 sequences listed, 62% are singletons. The sample taken for sequencing was distant non-tumor lung tissue. The receptors originated from a man between 60 and 75 years old with non-small cell lung cancer. Each CDR3 is given with its conserved first and last residue. A D gene is named only where the DNA matches it firmly. Clone size is not always given. Where it is, it says once, few, many or a class for expanded clones.

d_gene	abundance	j_gene	v_gene	CDR3aa	CDR3nt
TRBD2	once	TRBJ2-1	TRBV5-4	CASSPRTSRNNEQFF	TGTGCCAGCAGCCCAAGGACTAGCAGAAACAATGAGCAGTTCTTC
TRBD1	many	TRBJ1-2	TRBV13	CASSSDRGLLGYTF	TGTGCCAGCAGCTCGGACAGGGGGCTTTTAGGCTACACCTTC
.	.	TRBJ2-1	TRBV5-4	CASTVTGDSYNELFF	TGTGCCAGCACCGTAACGGGGGACTCCTACAATGAGCTGTTCTTC
.	.	TRBJ1-6	TRBV6-1	CASSESGRDSPLHF	TGTGCCAGCAGTGAATCTGGGCGCGATTCGCCCCTCCACTTT
.	.	TRBJ2-3	TRBV10-3	CAISARDRTDTQYF	TGTGCTATCAGCGCGAGGGACCGCACAGATACGCAGTATTTT
.	many	TRBJ2-2	TRBV20-1	CSARALVIGELFF	TGCAGTGCTAGAGCACTAGTTATCGGGGAGCTGTTTTTT
TRBD2	medium-sized	TRBJ2-5	TRBV11-3	CASSLVVASGQETQYF	TGTGCCAGCAGCTTAGTGGTGGCTAGCGGGCAAGAGACCCAGTACTTC
.	.	TRBJ1-6	TRBV20-1	CSAGGRAERGRNSPLHF	TGCAGTGCTGGGGGCCGGGCGGAAAGGGGCAGAAATTCACCCCTCCACTTT
.	many	TRBJ2-5	TRBV28	CASESGRETQYF	TGTGCCAGCGAATCGGGGCGGGAGACCCAGTACTTC
.	.	TRBJ2-5	TRBV9	CASSVVGRATETQYF	TGTGCCAGCAGCGTAGTCGGCAGGGCGACGGAGACCCAGTACTTC
TRBD1	many	TRBJ2-1	TRBV28	CASSSQGAGYNEQFF	TGTGCCAGCAGTTCCCAGGGGGCAGGTTACAATGAGCAGTTCTTC
.	many	TRBJ2-5	TRBV7-9	CASSFATREETQYF	TGTGCCAGCAGCTTTGCTACAAGGGAAGAGACCCAGTACTTC
.	.	TRBJ2-5	TRBV29-1	CGGFRDSGFQETQYF	TGCGGGGGGTTCAGGGACAGTGGGTTCCAAGAGACCCAGTACTTC
.	.	TRBJ2-5	TRBV12-3/TRBV12-4	CASSLGEHETQYF	TGTGCCAGCAGTTTAGGGGAGCACGAGACCCAGTACTTC
.	.	TRBJ1-4	TRBV7-8	CASSRLGGGTPEKLSF	TGTGCCAGCAGTCGCTTAGGGGGGGGGACTCCTGAAAAACTGTCTTTT
TRBD1	many	TRBJ1-4	TRBV6-5	CASSYGQGGEKLFF	TGTGCCAGCAGTTACGGACAGGGGGGGGAAAAACTGTTTTTT